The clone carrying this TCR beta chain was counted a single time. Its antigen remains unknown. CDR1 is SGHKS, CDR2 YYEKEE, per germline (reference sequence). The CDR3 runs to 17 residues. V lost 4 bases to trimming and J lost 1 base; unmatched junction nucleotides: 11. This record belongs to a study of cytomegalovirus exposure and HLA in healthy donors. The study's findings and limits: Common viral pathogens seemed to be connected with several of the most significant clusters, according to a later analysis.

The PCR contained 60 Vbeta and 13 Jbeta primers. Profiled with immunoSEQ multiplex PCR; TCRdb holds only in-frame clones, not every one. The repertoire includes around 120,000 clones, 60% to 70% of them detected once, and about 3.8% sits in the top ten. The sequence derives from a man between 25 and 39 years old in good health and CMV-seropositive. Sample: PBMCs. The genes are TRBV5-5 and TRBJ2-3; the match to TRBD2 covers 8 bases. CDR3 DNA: TGTGCCAGCAGCCCCTTCGTGGGGCGGGGGGGCACAGATACGCAGTATTTT. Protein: CASSPFVGRGGTDTQYF.